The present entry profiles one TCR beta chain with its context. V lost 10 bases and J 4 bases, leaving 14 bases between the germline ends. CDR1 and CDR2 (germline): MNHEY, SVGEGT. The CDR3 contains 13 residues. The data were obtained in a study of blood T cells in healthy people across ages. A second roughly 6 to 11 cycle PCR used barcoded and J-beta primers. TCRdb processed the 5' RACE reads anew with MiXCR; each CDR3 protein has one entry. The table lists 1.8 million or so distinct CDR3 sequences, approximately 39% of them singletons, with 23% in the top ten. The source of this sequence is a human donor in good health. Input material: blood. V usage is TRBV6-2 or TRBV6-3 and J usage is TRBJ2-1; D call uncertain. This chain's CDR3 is CAMALDDYNEQFF. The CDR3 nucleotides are TGTGCCATGGCGCTTGATGATTACAATGAGCAGTTCTTC.